This T cell receptor (beta chain) was documented in a study of T cell responses to AZD1222 COVID-19 vaccine (dated by TCRdb to the early 2020s). Regarding the study in general: AZD1222 recipients given second doses at about 4 weeks or at about 12 weeks were pooled, since spike-specific TCR depth and breadth were not found to differ between the two schedules. A total of around 240 trial participants underwent TCR sequencing, of whom about 210 received two doses of AZD1222 and some 26 received two doses of the MenACWY control vaccine. Trial participants were enrolled by age into subgroups of 18-55, 56-69 and 70-plus years, and roughly 150, 30 and 60 TCR-sequenced participants, respectively, were included in these subgroups. Overall results and qualifications from the work: The whole spike protein was spanned by vaccine-associated CD4 TCRs, and dominant responses were seen in regions 160-218 and 743-854. After two AZD1222 doses, both the breadth and the depth of spike-specific TCRs were significantly higher than at day 0 and than in MenACWY recipients. Most participants were white British and females outnumbered males, and the authors suggested that clonal diversity may have been underestimated. Epitopes outside the regions mutated in the B.1.351 and B.1.1.7 variants were reportedly recognized by nearly half of the unique spike-specific TCRs. Only 5 to 7 AZD1222 recipients were SARS-CoV-2 seropositive at baseline, limiting conclusions about previously exposed vaccinees. Because no day 14 peak-response samples were available, the repertoires could be characterized only after the peak T cell response. In the small 56-69-year group, the increase in depth fell short of significance, most likely because of low power.

The CDR3 regions of human TCRbeta chains were subjected to immunosequencing. The paper's processing steps were these. TCRs in the repertoires were matched against a reference library of SARS-CoV-2-specific TCRs that had been generated with the MIRA antigen-specificity platform. Breadth was defined as the fraction of unique TCRs that were SARS-CoV-2-associated. Depth was defined as the fraction of total T cells that were SARS-CoV-2-associated. Using the MIRA data, each spike-specific TCR was mapped to the spike region that the TCR reacts to and placed in a CD4 or CD8 class. Log10-transformed breadth and depth values were compared by one-way ANOVA with Sidak's multiple comparisons tests. TCRdb took over this immuneACCESS table, retaining in-frame rearrangements with V and J assigned. Such tables are incomplete; in checked studies, under half of the missing clones stem from an unresolved V gene, and the remainder is unexplained. V, J and clone size are taken as reported in that table, and D and trimming were inferred from the DNA itself. Present in this sample are about 190,000 clones, 92% of which were seen just once. 1% to 1.5% of the sample is held by the ten biggest clonotypes.

Taken with the paper, the label for time point translates to: baseline before first vaccination. Vaccinee samples came from UK trials COV001 and COV002, including a single-blind randomized controlled phase 2/3 trial of AZD1222 (ChAdOx1 nCoV-19) in healthy adults. For TCRbeta chain sequencing, PBMC samples were collected from trial participants at day 0 and at day 28 after the second dose. Remarks on this clone: There is no known antigen for this receptor. No much larger clone is present one base from it, and per-base qualities are unavailable.

According to the germline V gene, CDR1 reads SGDLS and CDR2 reads YYNGEE. The CDR3 measures 15 amino acids from cysteine to phenylalanine. Only the CDR3 DNA stays, 45 bases, in frame from base 1. V gives up 4 bases and J gives up 6 bases, and the segment between their germline ends measures 18 bases. The sequence joins TRBV9 to TRBJ2-3, with TRBD2 tentatively as D gene (7 bases match). The material was peripheral blood, obtained on day 0 of AZD1222 vaccination. This TCR came from an adult in good health. The bases read TGTGCCAGCAGCCTCTGGGACTATCAGGGGGATACGCAGTATTTT. This codes for CASSLWDYQGDTQYF.